What follows are 32 T cell receptor beta chains derived from one specimen sequenced in a study of shared clonotypes between healthy human individuals. Only in-frame clones appear in the TCRdb table, and some are missing; sequencing was by immunoSEQ multiplex PCR. The sample consists of about 2.3 million clones, less than 95% of them appearing once. The sequenced sample consisted of naive CD4+ T cells from PBMCs. As for subset: CD45RA+ positively selected. The receptors stem from a young man in good health. Some clones in this sample may be carry-over from other donors' samples.

This clone was observed a few times. This chain joins TRBV2 and TRBJ1-5, with 8 bases matching TRBD1. J lost 1 base, V lost 6 bases, and 5 bases had no gene match. Germline CDR1 and CDR2: SNHLY and FYNNEI. The CDR3 consists of 15 residues. Here the CDR3 reads CASRQGALSNQPQHF. CDR3 in DNA: TGTGCCAGCAGGCAGGGGGCGTTGAGCAATCAGCCCCAGCATTTT.

The chain is built from TRBV27 and TRBJ2-1; 7 bases match TRBD2. With 7 bases clipped from V and 8 bases from J, the junction kept 11 bases outside the gene matches. Germline assignment: CDR1 MNHEY and CDR2 SMNVEV (reference sequence). The CDR3 runs to 14 residues. CDR3 sequence reads: CASKSGLVYHEQFF. The CDR3 nucleotides are TGTGCCAGCAAGAGCGGACTAGTTTACCATGAGCAGTTCTTC.

The rearrangement uses TRBV7-8 and TRBJ1-2; TRBD1 is a possible D gene (6 bases). There are 16 residues in the CDR3. The germline V and J ends were trimmed by 0 bases and 2 bases, with 13 bases remaining between them. Germline CDR1 reads SGHVS; CDR2 reads FQNEAQ. The CDR3 DNA reads TGTGCCAGCAGCTTAGCAACAGGGCAGAACAACTATGGCTACACCTTC. It is translated as CASSLATGQNNYGYTF.

The chain employs TRBV5-1 and TRBJ1-5, with 9 bases identical to TRBD1. The junction had 7 bases not matched to a gene; V was cut back by 4 bases and J by 5 bases. The V gene's germline CDR1 is SGHRS and CDR2 YFSETQ. The CDR3 extends over 15 amino acids. The CDR3 sequence is CASSRTGALYQPQHF. CDR3 nucleotides: TGCGCCAGCAGCCGGACAGGGGCTTTATATCAGCCCCAGCATTTT.

The rearrangement uses TRBV5-1 and TRBJ1-1, with D possibly being TRBD1 (5 bases). The CDR3 runs to 17 residues. Trimming removed 1 base from V and 3 bases from J, with 19 bases in between. CDR1 and CDR2 from the germline V gene are SGHRS and YFSETQ. The CDR3 nucleotides are TGCGCCAGCAGCTTGTTTCTTCCCGCGGGGGTAGACACTGAAGCTTTCTTT. Translated, it gives CASSLFLPAGVDTEAFF.

This clone was observed a single time. The chain recombines TRBV7-2 with TRBJ2-7, with D hard to call. Trimming took off 5 bases at V and 3 bases at J, with 20 bases between the two ends. Germline-derived CDR1 and CDR2 are SGHTA and FQGNSA. The CDR3 runs to 16 residues. The DNA of the CDR3 is TGTGCCAGCAGCGTGATGCCAAGTCCACCCATCTACGAGCAGTACTTC. Its protein is CASSVMPSPPIYEQYF.

This chain uses TRBV7-2 with TRBJ2-1; the D is unclear. The CDR3 is made up of 16 amino acids. Germline V lookup: CDR1 SGHTA, CDR2 FQGNSA. Trimming removed 0 bases at V and 0 bases at J, with 9 bases between. CDR3 bases: TGTGCCAGCAGCTTAGCTGCGTCCAGCTCCTACAATGAGCAGTTCTTC. It specifies CASSLAASSSYNEQFF.

The rearrangement links TRBV7-2 to TRBJ1-2, with 9 bases matching TRBD1. V lost 6 bases and J lost 6; bases outside the gene matches: 17. This CDR3 comprises 17 residues. CDR1 and CDR2 from the germline V gene are SGHTA and FQGNSA. CDR3 sequence: CASRPGTGTPYRDGYTF. The CDR3 coding sequence is TGTGCCAGCAGACCCGGGACAGGGACCCCCTATCGGGATGGCTACACCTTC. The complete variable domain, with remaining parts taken from reference TRBV7-2 and TRBJ1-2, reads GAGVSQSPSNKVTEKGKDVELRCDPISGHTALYWYRQSLGQGLEFLIYFQGNSAPDKSGLPSDRFSAERTGGSVSTLTIQRTQQEDSAVYLCASRPGTGTPYRDGYTFGSGTRLTVV.

The rearrangement links TRBV11-3 to TRBJ2-1, with 13 nucleotides matching TRBD2. J was trimmed by 5 bases and V by 0 bases; bases with no gene match: 7. The CDR3 runs 18 residues. Germline CDR1 is SGHNT and CDR2 is YENEEA. The CDR3 sequence: CASSLEAGLAGTHNEQFF. The CDR3 DNA sequence: TGTGCCAGCAGCTTAGAAGCGGGACTAGCGGGAACGCACAATGAGCAGTTCTTC.

The gene calls are TRBV28 and TRBJ2-7; possible D gene TRBD2, 5 bases. Trimming pared 7 bases from V and 3 bases from J, leaving 13 bases between. CDR3 length equals 13 residues. Germline CDR1 and CDR2: MDHEN and SYDVKM. The CDR3 loop is CASNPSGNYEQYF. Here the CDR3 DNA reads TGTGCCAGCAACCCCTCCGGGAACTACGAGCAGTACTTC.

The gene calls are TRBV5-6 and TRBJ2-1; D gene uncertain. This CDR3 region has 16 residues. Germline CDR1 SGHDT, CDR2 YYEEEE. Trimming removed 3 bases from V and 0 bases from J, with 13 bases in between. The CDR3, as DNA: TGTGCCAGCAGCTCCTGGGTCGGTAGCTCCTACAATGAGCAGTTCTTC. It codes for CASSSWVGSSYNEQFF. The complete variable domain, with remaining parts taken from reference TRBV5-6 and TRBJ2-1, reads DAGVTQSPTHLIKTRGQQVTLRCSPKSGHDTVSWYQQALGQGPQFIFQYYEEEERQRGNFPDRFSGHQFPNYSSELNVNALLLGDSALYLCASSSWVGSSYNEQFFGPGTRLTVL.

The chain's CDR3 is CASSFSAPNYGYTF. DNA of the CDR3: TGCGCCAGCAGCTTCTCGGCACCGAACTATGGCTACACCTTC. This chain uses TRBV5-1 with TRBJ1-2; D not resolved. Trimming took off 2 bases at V and 2 bases at J, with 10 bases between the two ends. Germline V gene data show CDR1 as SGHRS and CDR2 as YFSETQ. There are 14 residues in the CDR3.

CDR3 residues: CASSPSGSSYEQYF. The DNA of the CDR3 is TGTGCCAGCAGCCCCTCCGGGAGCTCCTACGAGCAGTACTTC. The V and J genes are TRBV7-2 and TRBJ2-7; D perhaps matches TRBD2 (6 bases). V was trimmed by 5 bases and J by 0 bases, leaving 11 bases between them. The germline V gene has CDR1 SGHTA and CDR2 FQGNSA. The CDR3 contains 14 residues.

This rearrangement joins TRBV5-1 to TRBJ2-7; 7 positions match TRBD1. With 4 bases clipped from V and 0 bases from J, the junction kept 10 bases outside the gene matches. This CDR3 is built from 16 residues. In germline, CDR1 is SGHRS, CDR2 YFSETQ. The CDR3 DNA follows: TGCGCCAGCAGCGGGGGACAGAGAAAAGACTCCTACGAGCAGTACTTC. It yields the protein CASSGGQRKDSYEQYF.

Note on this clone: Other DNA sequences within the sample encode an identical CDR3. The rearrangement uses TRBV5-6 and TRBJ1-5; D call uncertain. The V end lost 2 bases, the J end lost 7 bases, and 7 bases lay between the germline ends. In germline, CDR1 is SGHDT, CDR2 YYEEEE. The length of the CDR3 is 12 residues. CDR3 amino acids: CASSLVRQPQHF. The CDR3 coding sequence is TGTGCCAGCAGCTTAGTGAGGCAGCCCCAGCATTTT.

The chain recombines TRBV18 with TRBJ2-6; no reliable D call. V lost 6 bases and J 0 bases, leaving 12 bases between the germline ends. The CDR3 sequence is 16 residues long. The germline V gene has CDR1 KGHSH and CDR2 LQKENI. In DNA form, the CDR3 reads TGTGCCAGCTCTCCTGACGGGTCCTCTGGGGCCAACGTCCTGACTTTC. Protein: CASSPDGSSGANVLTF.

This clone was observed once. The gene calls are TRBV28 and TRBJ1-4, with TRBD1 matching over 7 bases. CDR3 length equals 14 residues. Germline V CDR1 and CDR2: MDHEN, SYDVKM. Losses at the gene ends were 7 bases for V and 8 bases for J; bases not matched to a gene: 10. CDR3 loop: CASTVGGEGEKLFF. The CDR3 DNA sequence: TGTGCCAGCACTGTAGGGGGCGAAGGGGAAAAACTGTTTTTT.

The chain joins TRBV10-3 to TRBJ2-5; D may be TRBD2 (6 bases). Germline V CDR1 and CDR2: ENHRY, SYGVKD. This CDR3 has 15 residues. The V end lost 5 bases, the J end lost 6 bases, and 19 bases lay between the germline ends. CDR3 nucleotide sequence: TGTGCCATCAGTAGTCCGACCGGTGCGGGGAAGACCCAGTACTTC. This translates into CAISSPTGAGKTQYF.

V gene TRBV9 combines with J gene TRBJ2-1; 7 nucleotides agree with TRBD2. The J segment lost 7 bases and the V segment lost 0 bases, leaving 7 bases of the junction unmatched. CDR1 and CDR2 (germline): SGDLS, YYNGEE. The CDR3 loop spans 15 amino acids. The CDR3 is CASSVEPAGSNEQFF. In DNA, the CDR3 is TGTGCCAGCAGCGTAGAGCCAGCGGGGAGTAATGAGCAGTTCTTC.

This chain connects TRBV5-1 to TRBJ1-2; TRBD1 might be the D (6 bases). The CDR3 is made up of 13 amino acids. Trimming removed 2 bases at V and 8 bases at J, with 13 bases between. CDR1 is SGHRS, CDR2 YFSETQ, per germline. The CDR3, as DNA: TGCGCCAGCAGCTTAGCGGGGGCAAGGGGCTACACCTTC. Its protein is CASSLAGARGYTF.

The chain joins TRBV6-5 to TRBJ2-1, with D perhaps matching TRBD2 (6 bases). V dropped 9 bases and J dropped 9 bases, with 12 bases sitting between them. Germline CDR1 MNHEY, CDR2 SVGAGI. The CDR3 totals 11 residues. CDR3 in amino acids: CARRGGCEQFF. CDR3 in DNA: TGTGCCAGGCGGGGCGGCTGTGAGCAGTTCTTC.

The count of this clone is one. Other DNA sequences in the same sample also yield this CDR3. This chain links TRBV19 with TRBJ2-7, with D possibly being TRBD2 (6 bases). Germline V gene data show CDR1 as LNHDA and CDR2 as SQIVND (reference sequence). The CDR3 is 12 residues long. The ends were cut back, 3 bases at V and 6 bases at J, with 9 bases in the middle. The CDR3 DNA sequence: TGTGCCAGTAGTATCCGGGGAGGCGAGCAGTACTTC. This translates into CASSIRGGEQYF.

V gene TRBV5-1 combines with J gene TRBJ1-5; tentative D call: TRBD1 (6 bases). Trimming removed 3 bases from V and 7 bases from J, with 17 bases in between. Looked up from germline, CDR1 is SGHRS and CDR2 is YFSETQ. CDR3 length: 15 amino acids. CDR3 in amino acids: CASSSDGTGYQPQHF. In nucleotides, the CDR3 is TGCGCCAGCAGCTCGGACGGAACAGGGTACCAGCCCCAGCATTTT.

The chain links TRBV15 to TRBJ2-5, with 9 bases identical to TRBD1. Germline V lookup: CDR1 LNHNV, CDR2 YYDKDF (reference sequence). This CDR3 has 16 residues. The ends lost 5 bases at V and 5 bases at J; junction bases unmatched: 12. The CDR3 region has the DNA TGTGCCACCAGCCCCCGGACAGGGGCAATGGGGGAGACCCAGTACTTC. This encodes CATSPRTGAMGETQYF.

V usage is TRBV19 and J usage is TRBJ2-6; no clear D. CDR1 and CDR2 from the germline V gene are LNHDA and SQIVND (reference sequence). The CDR3 loop spans 16 amino acids. Trimming cost V 5 bases and J 4 bases, with 15 bases left between them. In DNA, the CDR3 is TGTGCCAGTAGTTCGAGAGGCGCAACGGGGGCCAACGTCCTGACTTTC. Translation gives CASSSRGATGANVLTF.

The rearrangement joins TRBV30 to TRBJ2-2, with D unclear. The germline CDR1 and CDR2 sequences are GTSNPN and SVGIG (reference sequence). This CDR3 has 10 amino acids. The V gene lost 4 bases and the J gene lost 7 bases, with 4 bases spanning the gap. CDR3 residues: CAWNGGELFF. The DNA for the CDR3 is TGTGCCTGGAATGGCGGGGAGCTGTTTTTT.

The chain is built from TRBV5-8 and TRBJ2-7, with a tentative D call TRBD2 (6 bases). Per the germline V gene, CDR1 is SGHTS and CDR2 is YDEGEE. The V and J ends lost 4 bases and 0 bases respectively, with 11 bases between them. This CDR3 has 14 amino acids. CDR3 protein: CASSTSFLSYEQYF. In DNA form, the CDR3 reads TGTGCCAGCAGCACTAGCTTCCTCTCCTACGAGCAGTACTTC. Together with reference TRBV5-8 and TRBJ2-7, the CDR3 gives the full variable domain: EAGVTQSPTHLIKTRGQQATLRCSPISGHTSVYWYQQALGLGLQFLLWYDEGEERNRGNFPPRFSGRQFPNYSSELNVNALELEDSALYLCASSTSFLSYEQYFGPGTRLTVT.

The chain couples TRBV28 to TRBJ2-7; TRBD1 matches 11 bases. The CDR3 length is 15 residues. The trim removed 5 bases at V and 9 bases at J, leaving 12 bases unmatched. CDR1 and CDR2 from the germline V gene are MDHEN and SYDVKM. This CDR3 reads CASSVGQGAFSRQYF. For the CDR3, the DNA is TGTGCCAGCAGTGTCGGACAGGGGGCGTTTTCTAGGCAGTACTTC.

Written as DNA, the CDR3 is TGTGCCAGCTCGCAAACGGGACTAGCCGCCAATGAGCAGTTCTTC. Its translation: CASSQTGLAANEQFF. The chain is built from TRBV18 and TRBJ2-1, with TRBD2 identical over 9 bases. This CDR3 comprises 15 residues. CDR1 and CDR2 from the germline V gene are KGHSH and LQKENI. Trimming at V came to 6 bases and at J to 6 bases, leaving 9 bases not matched to a gene.

The chain is built from TRBV2 and TRBJ2-7; 8 bases fit TRBD1. From germline, CDR1 is SNHLY and CDR2 FYNNEI. V shed 5 bases and J 2 bases; nucleotides not matched to a gene: 2. This CDR3 region has 13 residues. CDR3 amino acids: CASSPGGPYEQYF. CDR3 nucleotides: TGTGCCAGCAGTCCAGGGGGCCCCTACGAGCAGTACTTC.

The V gene is TRBV5-1, the J gene TRBJ2-7, with 9 bases fitting TRBD1. J was trimmed by 1 base and V by 5 bases; bases with no gene match: 4. The CDR3 runs 14 residues. From germline, CDR1 is SGHRS and CDR2 YFSETQ. The CDR3 DNA is TGCGCCAGCAGACCGGGACAGGGATCCTACGAGCAGTACTTC. This codes for CASRPGQGSYEQYF.

This rearrangement joins TRBV7-9 to TRBJ2-5; no clear D gene. V was pared by 4 bases and J by 2 bases, with 17 bases between. The CDR3 is 16 residues long. Germline values: CDR1 SEHNR, CDR2 FQNEAQ (reference sequence). In DNA form, the CDR3 reads TGTGCCAGCAGCTCGATGGTTTTGGGCCAGCAAGAGACCCAGTACTTC. Residues: CASSSMVLGQQETQYF.